These T cell receptor beta chains were read from a single sample in a study of CD8+ T cells in alopecia areata. Sequenced by immunoSEQ multiplex PCR; TCRdb stores in-frame clones only, minus some. The repertoire consists of 200,000 to 250,000 clones, with about 58% occurring once and the leading ten covering 1.6%. The sample here was CD4+ T cells sorted from blood, taken at week 4, from a patient treated with tofacitinib. Receptor source: a human donor with alopecia areata. The CDR3 runs from the conserved cysteine through the conserved F or W. The D gene is left open where the match is weak. Only some rows state a clone size, as once, few, many or a class for expanded clones.

j_call d_call clone_size v_call cdr3_nt cdr3_aa
TRBJ2-1 . . TRBV15 TGTGCCACCAGCAGAAGCCAAAATGAGCAGTTCTTC CATSRSQNEQFF
TRBJ1-1 TRBD1 . TRBV29-1 TGCAGCGTCCAGACAGGGGAGGAGGGCACTGAAGCTTTCTTT CSVQTGEEGTEAFF
TRBJ2-2 . few TRBV7-9 TGTGCCAGCAGACCAGGCTGGGGCACAATGAACACCGGGGAGCTGTTTTTT CASRPGWGTMNTGELFF
TRBJ2-7 . few TRBV9 TGTGCCAGCAGCCGGGAAGGTTTTGGCGAGCAGTACTTC CASSREGFGEQYF
TRBJ2-1 TRBD2 . TRBV30 TGTGCCTGCGCTAGCGGGGTTGATGAGCAGTTCTTC CACASGVDEQFF
TRBJ2-1 . . TRBV6-5 TGTGCCAGCACCCGAGGGGCCGAGCAGTTCTTC CASTRGAEQFF
TRBJ1-6 TRBD1 . TRBV5-4 TGTGCCAGCAGTACTGACAGGGGGCGATTGAAATTT CASSTDRGRLKF
TRBJ2-7 TRBD1 few TRBV19 TGTGCCAGTAGTACCTCCGGGACAGGGGTTAAAGGCGAGCAGTACTTC CASSTSGTGVKGEQYF
TRBJ1-2 . . TRBV10-3 TGTGCCATCAGTGAAGAGGACTATGGCTACACCTTC CAISEEDYGYTF
TRBJ2-3 . few TRBV7-8 TGTGCCAGCAGCTTAGATGTAGGTACGCAGTATTTT CASSLDVGTQYF
TRBJ2-5 TRBD2 . TRBV27 TGTGCCAGCAGCTCTAGCGGCCGAGAGACCCAGTACTTC CASSSSGRETQYF
TRBJ2-3 . many TRBV5-1 TGCGCCAGCAGCTTGACTACGCCTCCTAGCACAGATACGCAGTATTTT CASSLTTPPSTDTQYF
TRBJ1-2 . . TRBV29-1 TGCAGCATCCAAGGGGAAGGAGGAGGCTACACCTTC CSIQGEGGGYTF
TRBJ1-1 . . TRBV11-2 TGTGCCAGCAGCTTGGGAAACGCTGAAGCTTTCTTT CASSLGNAEAFF
TRBJ2-2 . few TRBV18 TGTGCCAGCCTGCCTTCGAACACCGGGGAGCTGTTTTTT CASLPSNTGELFF
TRBJ2-7 . . TRBV30 TGTGCCTGGAGCCAGGGGAGCTCCTACGAGCAGTACTTC CAWSQGSSYEQYF
TRBJ1-1 . . TRBV27 TGTGCCAGCCGTATTGGGTATCGACTGAACACTGAAGCTTTCTTT CASRIGYRLNTEAFF
TRBJ2-5 TRBD1 . TRBV5-1 TGCGCCAGCAGTTCCCTGACAGGGCAAGAGACCCAGTACTTC CASSSLTGQETQYF
TRBJ1-2 TRBD1 . TRBV4-3 TGCGCCAGCAGCCAAGATAGCTCCGGGACAGGGTCCAATTATGGCTACACCTTC CASSQDSSGTGSNYGYTF
TRBJ2-7 TRBD1 few TRBV5-5 TGTGCCAGCAGGTTGACCGGGACAGGACCCTACGAGCAGTACTTC CASRLTGTGPYEQYF
TRBJ2-7 . . TRBV6-5 TGTGCCAGCGGGGATGGGACCGCTACCTACGAGCAGTACTTC CASGDGTATYEQYF
TRBJ1-1 TRBD1 . TRBV9 TGTGCCAGCAGCGCTCAGGGGGCCGGGAACACTGAAGCTTTCTTT CASSAQGAGNTEAFF
TRBJ2-2 . . TRBV7-7 TGTGCCAGCAGCCCAGGGGGACCCGCGGGGGCTGGGGAGCTGTTTTTT CASSPGGPAGAGELFF
TRBJ1-1 . many TRBV2 TGTGCCAGCAGACTACAGGACGGCGAAGCTTTCTTT CASRLQDGEAFF
TRBJ2-4 TRBD2 few TRBV4-3 TGCGCCAGCAGCCCGCAAAGGGACTACAAATTAAACATTCAGTACTTC CASSPQRDYKLNIQYF
TRBJ1-1 . few TRBV29-1 TGCAGCGTTGTTTGGCCATTGAACACTGAAGCTTTCTTT CSVVWPLNTEAFF
TRBJ1-2 . few TRBV14 TGTGCCAGCAGCCGTTATTTGACGGGCTACACCTTC CASSRYLTGYTF
TRBJ1-5 . few TRBV7-9 TGTGCCAGCAGCCTCGGACAGAGCAATCAGCCCCAGCATTTT CASSLGQSNQPQHF
TRBJ1-1 . few TRBV7-9 TGTGCCAGCAGCTTACAGGGCACAGGGACTGAAGCTTTCTTT CASSLQGTGTEAFF
TRBJ2-1 . . TRBV9 TGTGCCAGCAGCGTTCTAGGGCAGGAGCAGTTCTTC CASSVLGQEQFF
TRBJ2-7 . . TRBV29-1 TGCAGCGTTGAAGATGTGGGGAGCTCCTACGAGCAGTACTTC CSVEDVGSSYEQYF
TRBJ2-5 . few TRBV11-2 TGTGCCAGCAGCTCCCTGGCCAGGGCAGAGACCCAGTACTTC CASSSLARAETQYF
TRBJ2-7 TRBD1 . TRBV18 TGTGCCAGCTCTGACGGACAGGTAAAAGAGCAGTACTTC CASSDGQVKEQYF
TRBJ2-7 . . TRBV30 TGTGCCTGGAGAACAGGGTCCTACGAGCAGTACTTC CAWRTGSYEQYF
TRBJ1-1 TRBD1 few TRBV19 TGTGCCAGTAGCTCTAGACAGGGAGTGTCTGGTACTGAAGCTTTCTTT CASSSRQGVSGTEAFF
TRBJ1-2 . . TRBV18 TGTGCCAGCCCCCCGAGTCGCTATGGCTACACCTTC CASPPSRYGYTF
TRBJ2-6 . once TRBV5-1 TGCGCCAGCAGCTTGGACACCTCTGGGGCCAACGTCCTGACTTTC CASSLDTSGANVLTF
TRBJ1-2 . . TRBV29-1 TGCAGCGCGTGGGCCAAATCTACTAGGCCGGTGGAATATGGCTACACCTTC CSAWAKSTRPVEYGYTF
TRBJ2-7 TRBD1 many TRBV4-3 TGCGCCAGCAGCCATACAAGACAGGGGAACTACGAGCAGTACTTC CASSHTRQGNYEQYF
TRBJ1-6 . few TRBV7-2 TGTGCCAGCAGCCATGACAGCGGTCGAGAAAATTCACCCCTCCACTTT CASSHDSGRENSPLHF
TRBJ1-5 . . TRBV11-3 TGTGCCAGCAGCTTAGTACGCGATCAGCCCCAGCATTTT CASSLVRDQPQHF
TRBJ1-1 . . TRBV29-1 TGCAGCGGAGAAGGAGGGATGAACACTGAAGCTTTCTTT CSGEGGMNTEAFF
TRBJ1-2 . . TRBV7-9 TGTGCCAGCAGCTTAGCAGGGAAGGAGTATGGCTACACCTTC CASSLAGKEYGYTF
TRBJ1-1 . . TRBV30 TGTGCCTGGAGCGCCCCGGCCCGGAACACTGAAGCTTTCTTT CAWSAPARNTEAFF
TRBJ2-7 . . TRBV7-2 TGTGCCAGCAGCTTAGGGCAGGGGGGACACTACGAGCAGTACTTC CASSLGQGGHYEQYF
TRBJ2-7 TRBD1 . TRBV7-8 TGTGCCAGCAGCTTAGAGGGACAGTATTCCTACGAGCAGTACTTC CASSLEGQYSYEQYF
TRBJ2-7 . . TRBV30 TGTGCCTGGAGTGTACACAGCAGCTCCTACGAGCAGTACTTC CAWSVHSSSYEQYF
TRBJ2-2 . . TRBV29-1 TGCAGCGCCAGACAGCACACCGGGGAGCTGTTTTTT CSARQHTGELFF
TRBJ2-5 TRBD1 . TRBV6-1 TGTGCCAGCACTTCCGGGACAGTCGAAGAGACCCAGTACTTC CASTSGTVEETQYF
TRBJ2-3 TRBD2 . TRBV6-1 TGTGCCAGCAGTGCCATAGCGGGGACCACAGATACGCAGTATTTT CASSAIAGTTDTQYF